This T cell receptor beta chain was captured by sequencing in a study of T cell clonality in common variable immunodeficiency. This clone has at least ten counts. The read terminates 3 residues before the CDR3 end, so the remaining end is supplied by the germline J gene. Different DNA sequences within this sample yield the same CDR3. Germline V gene sequence: CDR1 KGHSH, CDR2 LQKENI. The junction had 5 bases not matched to a gene; V was cut back by 3 bases and J by 0 bases. The CDR3 spans 16 residues. TCRdb's table, derived via immunoSEQ multiplex PCR, lists solely in-frame clones and lacks some. This sample has roughly 58,000 clones, each found more than once.

The sequenced sample consisted of peripheral blood mononuclear cells. The origin of this receptor is a person between 18 and 75 years old in good health. The rearrangement links TRBV18 to TRBJ1-3; 7 bases align to TRBD1. The CDR3: CASSPGTALSGNTIYF. The covered CDR3 bases are TGTGCCAGCTCACCTGGGACAGCTCTCTCTGGAAACACC.